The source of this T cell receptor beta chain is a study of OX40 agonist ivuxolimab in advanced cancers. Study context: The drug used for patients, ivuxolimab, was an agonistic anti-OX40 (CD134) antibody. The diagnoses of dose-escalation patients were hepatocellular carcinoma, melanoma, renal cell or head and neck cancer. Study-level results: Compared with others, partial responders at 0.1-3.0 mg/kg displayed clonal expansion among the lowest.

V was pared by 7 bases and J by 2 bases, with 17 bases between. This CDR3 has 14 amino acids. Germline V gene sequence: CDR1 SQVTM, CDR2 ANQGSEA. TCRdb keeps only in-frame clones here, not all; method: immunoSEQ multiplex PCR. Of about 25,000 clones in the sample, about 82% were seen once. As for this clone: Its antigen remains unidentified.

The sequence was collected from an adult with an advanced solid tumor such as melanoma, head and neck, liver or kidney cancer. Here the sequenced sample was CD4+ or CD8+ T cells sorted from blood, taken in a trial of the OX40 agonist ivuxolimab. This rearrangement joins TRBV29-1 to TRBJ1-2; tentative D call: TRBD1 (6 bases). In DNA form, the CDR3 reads TGCAGCGCCAGCCCCACAGGGAGCAACTATGGCTACACCTTC. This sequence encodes CSASPTGSNYGYTF.